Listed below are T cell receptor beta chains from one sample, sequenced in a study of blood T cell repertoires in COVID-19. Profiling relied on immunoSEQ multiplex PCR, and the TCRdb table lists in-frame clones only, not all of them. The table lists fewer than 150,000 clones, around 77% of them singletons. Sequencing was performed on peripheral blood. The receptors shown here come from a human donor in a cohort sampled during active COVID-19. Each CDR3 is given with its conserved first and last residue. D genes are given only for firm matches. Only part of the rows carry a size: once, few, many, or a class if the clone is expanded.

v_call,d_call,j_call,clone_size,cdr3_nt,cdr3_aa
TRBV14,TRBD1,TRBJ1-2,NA,TGTGCCAGCAGCCAAGTTCTACAGGGGGCGCAAGGCTACACCTTC,CASSQVLQGAQGYTF
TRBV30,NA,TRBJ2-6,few,TGTGCCTGGAGTGCTCCAGGGATCGTCTCTGGGGCCAACGTCCTGACTTTC,CAWSAPGIVSGANVLTF
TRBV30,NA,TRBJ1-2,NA,TGTGCCTGGAAAGGGCGGGCTCCCAGGGGTGGCTACACCTTC,CAWKGRAPRGGYTF
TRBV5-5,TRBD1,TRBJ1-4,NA,TGTGCCAGCACCCAGGACAGGGGGGATGAAAAACTGTTTTTT,CASTQDRGDEKLFF
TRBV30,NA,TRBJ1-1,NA,TGTGCCTGGAGTGTACCGGAACAGGGAGAAGCTTTCTTT,CAWSVPEQGEAFF
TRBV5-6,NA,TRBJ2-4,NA,TGTGCCAGCAGCTTCGTATCCCGGGTGAACATTCAGTACTTC,CASSFVSRVNIQYF
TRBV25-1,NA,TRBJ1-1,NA,TGTGCCAGCAGTGAATCTCAGAGACCCAGGGAGGGAGCTTTCTTT,CASSESQRPREGAFF
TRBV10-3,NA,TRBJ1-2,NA,TGTGCCATCACCAAGGACAGTAACTATGGCTACACCTTC,CAITKDSNYGYTF
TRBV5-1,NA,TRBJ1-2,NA,TGCGCCAGCAGCTTGGGGGGGCGAGACTATGGCTACACCTTC,CASSLGGRDYGYTF
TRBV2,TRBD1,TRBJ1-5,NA,TGTGCCAGCAGGTCATTGGACAGGGGTCCAAATCAGCCCCAGCATTTT,CASRSLDRGPNQPQHF
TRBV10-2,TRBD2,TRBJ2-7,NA,TGCGCCAGCAGTGAGAAGGGGCGGGGGGGCTACGAGCAGTACTTC,CASSEKGRGGYEQYF
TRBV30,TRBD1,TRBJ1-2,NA,TGTGCCTGGGGCCCCCTGGGTAGGGGGCCTGACGGCTACACCTTC,CAWGPLGRGPDGYTF
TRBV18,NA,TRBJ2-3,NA,TGTGCCAGCTCACCGGCTCGCGGCGGCGGCACAGATACGCAGTATTTT,CASSPARGGGTDTQYF
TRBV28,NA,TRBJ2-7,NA,TGTGCCAGCAGTCCCACCCGTTGGAGGGTCTCCTACGAGCAGTACTTC,CASSPTRWRVSYEQYF
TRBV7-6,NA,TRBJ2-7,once,TGTGCCAGCAGAGGAAAACCCCGTCCAGGTCTCCCTTCCTACGAGCAGTACTTC,CASRGKPRPGLPSYEQYF
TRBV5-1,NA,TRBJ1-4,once,TGCGCCAGCAGCAGCGGAGGGTATGAAAAACTGTTTTTT,CASSSGGYEKLFF
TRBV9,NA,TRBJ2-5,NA,TGTGCCAGCAGCCCGTCGGGTGGGGCCGAGACCCAGTACTTC,CASSPSGGAETQYF
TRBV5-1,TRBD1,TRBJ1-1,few,TGCGCCAGCAGCTTGGACAGGGGCTACACTGAAGCTTTCTTT,CASSLDRGYTEAFF
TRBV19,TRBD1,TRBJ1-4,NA,TGTGCCACCACAGGGGGTCTAAGAATGAATGAAAAACTGTTTTTT,CATTGGLRMNEKLFF
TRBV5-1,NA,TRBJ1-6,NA,TGCGCCAGCAGCTTCGGGTCCAGCTCCTATAATTCACCCCTCCACTTT,CASSFGSSSYNSPLHF
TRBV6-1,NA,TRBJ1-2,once,TGTGCCAGCAGTGAAGCAAGGAGCGTCTATGGCTACACCTTC,CASSEARSVYGYTF
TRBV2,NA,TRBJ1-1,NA,TGTGCCAGCAGGAAAACAGGCTTCGGGAACACTGAAGCTTTCTTT,CASRKTGFGNTEAFF
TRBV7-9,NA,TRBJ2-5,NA,TGTGCCAGCGGGCGGGACCTCCAAGAGACCCAGTACTTC,CASGRDLQETQYF
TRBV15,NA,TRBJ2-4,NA,TGTGCCACCAGCAGAGATGTTACTGTTATAGCCAAAAACATTCAGTACTTC,CATSRDVTVIAKNIQYF
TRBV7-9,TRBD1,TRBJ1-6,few,TGTGCCAGCAGCTTAGGACAGGGGTTCTATAATTCACCCCTCCACTTT,CASSLGQGFYNSPLHF
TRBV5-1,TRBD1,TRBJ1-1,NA,TGCGCCAGCAGCTTGAATACGGACAGGGAAGCTTTCTTT,CASSLNTDREAFF
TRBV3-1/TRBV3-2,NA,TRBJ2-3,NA,TGTGCCAGCAGCCGAGGGGGGGGGACGCAGTATTTT,CASSRGGGTQYF
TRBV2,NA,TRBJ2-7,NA,TGTGCCAGCAGTGAAGCTGGTATTAGAACCTACGAGCAGTACTTC,CASSEAGIRTYEQYF
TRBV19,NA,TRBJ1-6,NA,TGTGCCAGTAGTCCACAGGGTCCACCCCTCCACTTT,CASSPQGPPLHF
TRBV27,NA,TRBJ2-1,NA,TGTGCCAGCAGTTACGGGAAAGACCAGTTCTTC,CASSYGKDQFF
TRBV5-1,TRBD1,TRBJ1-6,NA,TGCGCCAGCAGCTTGGGACAGGGGGCGCTCTATAATTCACCCCTCCACTTT,CASSLGQGALYNSPLHF
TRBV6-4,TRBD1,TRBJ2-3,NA,TGTGCCAGCAGTCCGGACAGGGCAAGCACAGATACGCAGTATTTT,CASSPDRASTDTQYF
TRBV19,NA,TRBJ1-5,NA,TGTGCCAGTACTTTCGACAGAAATCAGCCCCAGCATTTT,CASTFDRNQPQHF
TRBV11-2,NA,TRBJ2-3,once,TGTGCCAGCAGCTCCGGACGGGACACTACAGATACGCAGTATTTT,CASSSGRDTTDTQYF
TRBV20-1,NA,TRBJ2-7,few,TGCAGTGCTATACAGGGCAACGAGCAGTACTTC,CSAIQGNEQYF
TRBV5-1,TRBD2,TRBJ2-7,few,TGCGCCAGCAGCGTCGGGACTAGCGGGGGGTACGAGCAGTACTTC,CASSVGTSGGYEQYF
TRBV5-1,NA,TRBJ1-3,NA,TGCGCCAGCAGATATACAGGCACCGCTGGAAACACCATATATTTT,CASRYTGTAGNTIYF
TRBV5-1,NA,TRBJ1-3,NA,TGCGCCAGCAGCGGAGAGGCTACTGGAAACACCATATATTTT,CASSGEATGNTIYF
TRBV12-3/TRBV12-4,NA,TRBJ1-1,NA,TGTGCCAGCAGTCCCCAGGGTCCTGAAGCTTTCTTT,CASSPQGPEAFF
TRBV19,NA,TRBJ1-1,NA,TGTGCCAGTAGTAGGAGTGGCAGGGGCACTGAAGCTTTCTTT,CASSRSGRGTEAFF
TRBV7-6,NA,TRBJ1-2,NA,TGTGCCAGCACCTCCCCCGGGGTGAACTATGGCTACACCTTC,CASTSPGVNYGYTF
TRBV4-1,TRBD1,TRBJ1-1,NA,TGCGCCAGCAGCCAAGAAGGGCTGGGACAGTACACTGAAGCTTTCTTT,CASSQEGLGQYTEAFF
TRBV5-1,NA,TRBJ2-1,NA,TGCGCCAGCAGCTCCCTCGAGGGATCGAATGAGCAGTTCTTC,CASSSLEGSNEQFF
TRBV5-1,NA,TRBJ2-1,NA,TGCGCCAGCAGCTACTCCGGGACTCAAAATGAGCAGTTCTTC,CASSYSGTQNEQFF
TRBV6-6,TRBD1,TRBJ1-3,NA,TGTGCCAGCAGTCGGGACAGGGCTGGAAACACCATATATTTT,CASSRDRAGNTIYF
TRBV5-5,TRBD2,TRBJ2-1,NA,TGTGCCAGCACCCAGTGGGGACTAGTGGGAGATGAGCAGTTCTTC,CASTQWGLVGDEQFF
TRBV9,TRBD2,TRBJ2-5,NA,TGTGCCAGCAGCGTCAAAGCGGGGGGCCTGGGGGAGACCCAGTACTTC,CASSVKAGGLGETQYF
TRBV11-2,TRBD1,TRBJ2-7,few,TGTGCCAGCAGCGCGGACAGGCACTCCTACGAGCAGTACTTC,CASSADRHSYEQYF
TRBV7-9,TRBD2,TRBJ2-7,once,TGTGCCAGCAGCTTCTCAGCGGGGGAATACTACGAGCAGTACTTC,CASSFSAGEYYEQYF
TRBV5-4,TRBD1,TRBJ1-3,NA,TGTGCCAGCAGCTTGGACAGGGGGAACACCATATATTTT,CASSLDRGNTIYF